This T cell receptor (beta chain) came from a study of Graves' ophthalmopathy and Graves' hyperthyroidism. Overall study context: The authors defined stable hyperthyroidism as no ophthalmopathy within 18 months of follow-up.

Ten or more counts support this clonotype. Transcripts of RNA were the source for amplifying TCR beta CDR3 regions. The first round was an RT-PCR with HTBI primers, and the second round was a multiplex PCR. MiXCR, applied by TCRdb to the multiplex PCR reads, yields one record per CDR3 protein. The table records 560,000 or so distinct CDR3 sequences, roughly 40% of them present only once. This CDR3 is 13 amino acids long. Germline assignment: CDR1 LNHDA and CDR2 SQIVND (reference sequence). The trim removed 9 bases at V and 6 bases at J, leaving 8 bases unmatched. J is TRBJ1-5 and V is TRBV19, with TRBD1 matching over 7 bases. Sequenced: peripheral blood or thyroid tissue (not recorded which). The clonotype was recovered from an adult man with Graves' hyperthyroidism. The CDR3 spells CASCDRARQPQHF. The DNA for the CDR3 is TGTGCCAGCTGCGACAGGGCACGTCAGCCCCAGCATTTT.